This T cell receptor (beta chain) was obtained from a study of T cell responses to AZD1222 COVID-19 vaccine (dated by TCRdb to about 2021). In the study overall: A total of 233 trial participants underwent TCR sequencing, of whom some 210 received two doses of AZD1222 and about 25 received two doses of the MenACWY control vaccine. Enrollment into the trials was organized by age into subgroups of 18-55, 56-69 and 70-plus years, and those subgroups contained 148, 28 and 57 TCR-sequenced participants, respectively.

Findings and caveats that apply to the study as a whole: Epitopes outside the regions mutated in the B.1.351 and B.1.1.7 variants were reportedly recognized by nearly half of the unique spike-specific TCRs. After two AZD1222 doses, both the breadth and the depth of spike-specific TCRs were significantly higher than at day 0 and than in MenACWY recipients. Conclusions about previously exposed vaccinees are limited, since just 6 or 7 AZD1222 recipients were seropositive for SARS-CoV-2 at baseline. Participants were mostly white British and included more females than males, and it was suggested by the authors that clonal diversity may have been underestimated. The whole spike protein was spanned by vaccine-associated CD4 TCRs, and dominant responses were seen in regions 160-218 and 743-854. Because no day 14 peak-response samples were available, repertoires were characterized only after the peak T cell response. In the small 56-69-year group, the increase in depth fell short of significance, most likely because of low power.

V is clipped by 7 bases and J by 10 bases, and the sequence between their germline boundaries is 13 bases long. The CDR3 numbers 12 residues from cysteine through phenylalanine. The DNA shown is the 36-base CDR3, in frame from base 1. The germline V gene (reference sequence) supplies CDR1 SEHNR and CDR2 FQNEAQ. The CDR3 regions of human TCRbeta chains were analyzed by immunosequencing. The study's own analysis went as follows. TCRs in the repertoires were compared against a reference library of SARS-CoV-2-specific TCRs that had been generated with the MIRA antigen-specificity platform. Breadth was defined as the fraction of unique TCRs that were SARS-CoV-2-associated, and depth was defined as the fraction of total T cells that were SARS-CoV-2-associated. Using the MIRA data, every spike-specific TCR was mapped to the spike region that the TCR reacted to and assigned to either a CD4 or a CD8 class. Log10-transformed breadth and depth values were compared by one-way ANOVA with Sidak's multiple comparisons tests. Held by TCRdb, this immuneACCESS table contains in-frame sequences only and omits some clones. Under half of the omission traces to an unresolved V gene where checked; the cause of the rest is unknown. That table gives V, J and clone size, and the DNA gave D and trimming. The sample table holds 150,000 to 200,000 clones, of which roughly 94% were seen once. 4.5% to 5.5% of the sample belongs to the ten largest clones.

As regards this clone: Its antigen is still unknown. Base qualities were left out, and no much larger clone turns up one base away.

What this sample's time point label stands for: about 28 days (+/-7) after the second vaccine dose. AZD1222 recipients whose second dose came at about 4 weeks and those whose second dose came at about 12 weeks were combined into one group, since spike-specific TCR depth and breadth did not differ between the two schedules. Vaccinee samples came from UK trials COV001 and COV002, including a single-blind randomized controlled phase 2/3 trial of AZD1222 (ChAdOx1 nCoV-19) in healthy adults. For TCRbeta chain sequencing, PBMC samples were collected from trial participants at day 0 and at day 28 after the second dose.

The TCR originated in an adult who received the AZD1222 COVID-19 vaccine. The chain uses TRBV7-9 and TRBJ1-4; TRBD1 is a possible D gene, resting on 6 matching bases. Sequences were derived from peripheral blood, sampled 28 days after the second AZD1222 dose. CDR3 protein: CASISGGGKLFF. In nucleotides, the sequence is TGTGCCAGCATATCGGGAGGGGGAAAACTGTTTTTT.